The next 29 T cell receptor beta chains were all read from a single sample in a study of OX40 agonist ivuxolimab in advanced cancers. TCRdb keeps only in-frame clones here, not all; method: immunoSEQ multiplex PCR. The repertoire includes 8,500 to 13,000 clones, 80% of them detected once, and about 14% sits in the top ten. The source material was CD4+ or CD8+ T cells sorted from blood, sampled in a trial of the OX40 agonist ivuxolimab. Receptors were obtained from an adult with an advanced solid tumor such as melanoma, head and neck, liver or kidney cancer.

The chain joins TRBV7-3 to TRBJ2-1; TRBD1 is a possible D gene (8 bases). Between the trimmed V and J ends, which lost 5 bases and 8 bases, there was a span of 19 bases. Germline lookup yields CDR1 SGHTA and CDR2 FQGTGA. The CDR3 loop spans 15 amino acids. The CDR3 sequence: CASSPYPTGGDEQFF. The CDR3 coding sequence is TGTGCCAGCAGCCCTTATCCAACAGGGGGGGATGAGCAGTTCTTC.

The V call is TRBV11-2, the J call TRBJ1-4; D perhaps matches TRBD1 (6 bases). The V gene's germline CDR1 is SGHAT and CDR2 FQNNGV. This CDR3 comprises 13 residues. V was shortened by 3 bases and J by 7 bases, with 9 bases between the two germline ends. The CDR3 loop is CASSLGAGEKLFF. CDR3 nucleotide sequence: TGTGCCAGCAGCTTGGGGGCAGGTGAAAAACTGTTTTTT. Using reference TRBV11-2 and TRBJ1-4 for the parts outside the CDR3, the full variable domain is EAGVAQSPRYKIIEKRQSVAFWCNPISGHATLYWYQQILGQGPKLLIQFQNNGVVDDSQLPKDRFSAERLKGVDSTLKIQPAKLEDSAVYLCASSLGAGEKLFFGSGTQLSVL.

This clone was observed a few times. This chain links TRBV5-3 with TRBJ1-2; D remains unclear. TRBV5-3 is identified as an open reading frame with a role that is uncertain. V was pared by 5 bases and J by 7 bases, with 9 bases between. This CDR3 region has 11 residues. The chain's CDR3 is CARRTRVGYTF. The CDR3 DNA is TGTGCCAGAAGGACACGGGTTGGCTACACCTTC.

This clone ranks as medium-sized. The chain links TRBV6-5 to TRBJ1-1; D is ambiguous. Germline V gene data show CDR1 as MNHEY and CDR2 as SVGAGI. This CDR3 is built from 15 residues. Between the trimmed V and J ends, which lost 7 bases and 3 bases, there was a span of 18 bases. In DNA, the CDR3 is TGTGCCAGCACCCTCACGGGTCCACTCTACACTGAAGCTTTCTTT. This codes for CASTLTGPLYTEAFF.

This clone occurred a few times. V and J are TRBV28 and TRBJ1-2; D gene unclear. Trimming pared 3 bases from V and 4 bases from J, leaving 3 bases between. Germline V gene sequence: CDR1 MDHEN, CDR2 SYDVKM. This CDR3 contains 11 residues. CDR3 amino acids: CASSFPYGYTF. DNA for the CDR3: TGTGCCAGCAGTTTTCCCTATGGCTACACCTTC.

Only one count was recorded for this clone. This sequence joins TRBV11-2 and TRBJ2-7; 7 bases match TRBD2. The V gene's germline CDR1 is SGHAT and CDR2 FQNNGV. This CDR3 is built from 17 residues. With V trimmed by 0 bases and J by 0 bases, 8 bases remained unmatched. CDR3 residues: CASSLDGGLTISYEQYF. CDR3 DNA: TGTGCCAGCAGCTTAGATGGGGGACTAACCATCTCCTACGAGCAGTACTTC. Supplemented by reference TRBV11-2 and TRBJ2-7, the full variable domain reads EAGVAQSPRYKIIEKRQSVAFWCNPISGHATLYWYQQILGQGPKLLIQFQNNGVVDDSQLPKDRFSAERLKGVDSTLKIQPAKLEDSAVYLCASSLDGGLTISYEQYFGPGTRLTVT.

This chain joins TRBV20-1 and TRBJ2-5; D gene uncertain. V lost 7 bases to trimming and J lost 4 bases, with 10 bases between them. CDR1 is DFQATT and CDR2 is SNEGSKA in the germline V gene (reference sequence). The CDR3 is 11 amino acids. The CDR3 here is CSGWWGETQYF. The CDR3 DNA follows: TGCAGTGGCTGGTGGGGAGAGACCCAGTACTTC.

The chain links TRBV10-2 to TRBJ2-2; no reliable D call. V was cut by 7 bases and J by 4 bases, with 7 bases left in between. Germline CDR1 and CDR2: WSHSY and SAAADI. This CDR3 contains 12 residues. The CDR3 loop is CASTESTGELFF. CDR3 DNA sequence: TGCGCCAGCACCGAGAGCACCGGGGAGCTGTTTTTT.

The gene calls are TRBV10-3 and TRBJ2-3; D remains ambiguous. The ends were cut back, 2 bases at V and 1 base at J, with 7 bases in the middle. The germline V gene has CDR1 ENHRY and CDR2 SYGVKD. The CDR3 contains 14 residues. This CDR3 reads CAISEGRGTDTQYF. The CDR3 bases are TGTGCCATCAGTGAGGGAAGGGGCACAGATACGCAGTATTTT.

The chain couples TRBV4-1 to TRBJ2-7; maybe TRBD2 (5 bases). Per germline, CDR1 MGHRA and CDR2 YSYEKL. This CDR3 is 16 amino acids long. Between the trimmed V and J ends, which lost 1 base and 1 base, there was a span of 14 bases. The CDR3 DNA sequence: TGCGCCAGCAGCCAAGCTGTGGCCCCGGGGTCCTACGAGCAGTACTTC. Protein: CASSQAVAPGSYEQYF.

The J gene is TRBJ1-2, the V gene TRBV27; 9 nucleotides align to TRBD1. The CDR3 covers 15 residues. Germline CDR1 and CDR2: MNHEY and SMNVEV (reference sequence). Trimming at V came to 6 bases and at J to 4 bases, leaving 9 bases not matched to a gene. The CDR3 reads CASSLDRGSIYGYTF. CDR3 DNA: TGTGCCAGCAGCCTGGACAGGGGAAGTATCTATGGCTACACCTTC.

J is TRBJ1-6 and V is TRBV6-1; TRBD1 agrees at 10 bases. Trimming took 0 bases from V and 9 from J; bases not matched to a gene: 5. Germline V gene lookup returns CDR1 MNHNS and CDR2 SASEGT. The CDR3 consists of 16 residues. The CDR3 DNA follows: TGTGCCAGCAGTGAAGCGTCGGGACAGGGGCTTTCACCCCTCCACTTT. This translates into CASSEASGQGLSPLHF.

The rearrangement links TRBV6-6 to TRBJ1-5; D may be TRBD1 (6 bases). Trimming cost V 2 bases and J 3 bases, with 14 bases left between them. CDR1 MNHNY and CDR2 SVGAGI come from the germline V gene (reference sequence). The CDR3 length is 16 residues. The CDR3 DNA is TGTGCCAGCAGTTACCCGGGGGGGGCCGACAATCAGCCCCAGCATTTT. It codes for CASSYPGGADNQPQHF.

J is TRBJ2-1 and V is TRBV10-1; no reliable D call. The V gene lost 4 bases and the J gene lost 6 bases, with 16 bases spanning the gap. This CDR3 has 15 residues. Germline CDR1 reads WNHNN; CDR2 reads SYGVQD (reference sequence). The CDR3 sequence: CASSVEASGVNEQFF. The CDR3 region has the DNA TGCGCCAGCAGTGTAGAGGCTTCAGGAGTCAATGAGCAGTTCTTC.

The J gene is TRBJ2-7, the V gene TRBV30; D not certain. The CDR3 length is 14 residues. Germline CDR1 reads GTSNPN; CDR2 reads SVGIG (reference sequence). The V gene lost 0 bases and the J gene lost 4 bases, with 13 bases spanning the gap. CDR3 sequence: CAWSVDSRTYEQYF. The CDR3 nucleotides read TGTGCCTGGAGTGTCGATAGCAGAACGTACGAGCAGTACTTC.

The chain joins TRBV15 to TRBJ2-5, with D uncertain. The J call could be wrong; TRBJ2-7 is a better fit for the DNA end. The CDR3 is made up of 13 amino acids. The germline gives CDR1 LNHNV, CDR2 YYDKDF (reference sequence). CDR3 bases: TGTGCCACCAGCAGCCTATTTTTCGCCGAGCAGTACTTC. This encodes CATSSLFFAEQYF.

CDR3 nucleotide sequence: TGCGCCAGCCAAGGGGAGACTGATGGCTACACCTTC. Its protein is CASQGETDGYTF. The rearrangement joins TRBV4-1 to TRBJ1-2; possibly TRBD1 for D (5 bases). The germline V and J ends were trimmed by 8 bases and 6 bases, with 13 bases remaining between them. The CDR3 length is 12 residues. Germline V lookup: CDR1 MGHRA, CDR2 YSYEKL.

This chain links TRBV4-1 with TRBJ2-2, with TRBD1 matching 8 bases. J gave up 1 base and V 4 bases, and 8 bases lay outside the gene matches. The CDR3 sequence is 17 residues long. Germline assignment: CDR1 MGHRA and CDR2 YSYEKL. The CDR3 DNA reads as TGCGCCAGCAGCCTTATGACAGGGGCCTTGAACACCGGGGAGCTGTTTTTT. This sequence encodes CASSLMTGALNTGELFF.

The chain is built from TRBV19 and TRBJ1-1; D remains ambiguous. Germline V gene data show CDR1 as LNHDA and CDR2 as SQIVND (reference sequence). With 3 bases removed from V and 3 bases from J, the gap between germline ends came to 14 bases. There are 15 residues in the CDR3. The chain's CDR3 is CASSMGSGRHTEAFF. CDR3 DNA: TGTGCCAGTAGTATGGGGTCCGGGAGGCACACTGAAGCTTTCTTT.

The rearrangement links TRBV6-1 to TRBJ1-6; no definite D call. This CDR3 spans 17 amino acids. The V end was cut by 0 bases, the J end by 0 bases, with 9 bases between. Germline assignment: CDR1 MNHNS and CDR2 SASEGT. In DNA, the CDR3 is TGTGCCAGCAGTGAAGCGGGCCCAAGCTCCTATAATTCACCCCTCCACTTT. Its translation: CASSEAGPSSYNSPLHF.

In its sample, this clone was seen once. The chain links TRBV9 to TRBJ2-7, with 10 bases fitting TRBD1. From germline, CDR1 is SGDLS and CDR2 YYNGEE. The CDR3 has 14 residues. After removal of 3 bases from V and 2 bases from J, the junction contained 2 bases not matched to a gene. As DNA, the CDR3 is TGTGCCAGCAGCGCGACAGGGGGCCCCTACGAGCAGTACTTC. Its translation: CASSATGGPYEQYF.

The chain uses TRBV5-6 and TRBJ2-2, with D tentatively TRBD2 (6 bases). The CDR3 is 13 residues long. Germline V CDR1 and CDR2: SGHDT, YYEEEE. V was pared by 6 bases and J by 4 bases, with 10 bases between. The CDR3 here is CASMLAITGELFF. The CDR3 coding sequence is TGTGCCAGCATGCTAGCGATCACCGGGGAGCTGTTTTTT.

V gene TRBV6-5 combines with J gene TRBJ1-3; 8 positions match TRBD1. Germline trimming cut 5 bases from V and 3 bases from J; bases unmatched to any gene: 3. Per the germline V gene, CDR1 is MNHEY and CDR2 is SVGAGI. The length of the CDR3 is 14 residues. CDR3 amino acids: CASSTGGGGNTIYF. In nucleotides, the CDR3 is TGTGCCAGCAGTACAGGGGGAGGTGGAAACACCATATATTTT.

The chain links TRBV9 to TRBJ1-6, with a weak D call TRBD1 (5 bases). The CDR3 sequence is 16 residues long. CDR1 SGDLS and CDR2 YYNGEE come from the germline V gene. V lost 4 bases and J lost 7, with 18 bases in between. The CDR3 loop reads CASSPGGSGRNSPLHF. In DNA form, the CDR3 reads TGTGCCAGCAGCCCTGGGGGGTCAGGAAGAAATTCACCCCTCCACTTT.

This rearrangement joins TRBV4-2 to TRBJ2-1, with D perhaps matching TRBD2 (5 bases). Germline V gene data show CDR1 as LGHNA and CDR2 as YNFKEQ. The V and J ends lost 5 bases and 2 bases respectively, with 19 bases between them. The CDR3 contains 17 residues. The CDR3 loop is CASSWQGLEFAYNEQFF. For the CDR3, the DNA is TGTGCCAGCAGCTGGCAAGGACTGGAGTTCGCCTACAATGAGCAGTTCTTC.

The chain employs TRBV9 and TRBJ1-3, with 8 nucleotides matching TRBD1. The CDR3 has 15 amino acids. Germline CDR1 and CDR2: SGDLS and YYNGEE. J was trimmed by 4 bases and V by 4 bases; bases with no gene match: 7. The chain's CDR3 is CASSPQGAGGNTIYF. DNA of the CDR3: TGTGCCAGCAGCCCGCAGGGGGCGGGAGGAAACACCATATATTTT.

V and J are TRBV10-1 and TRBJ2-2; 8 bases agree with TRBD2. Looked up from germline, CDR1 is WNHNN and CDR2 is SYGVQD (reference sequence). The CDR3 contains 13 residues. V shed 6 bases, J shed 7 bases, and the junction held 4 bases outside the gene matches. The CDR3 loop reads CASRPSGSGELFF. The CDR3 DNA reads TGCGCCAGCAGACCCAGCGGGAGCGGGGAGCTGTTTTTT.

The V and J genes are TRBV11-3 and TRBJ2-3, with D unclear. The CDR3 has 15 residues. Between the trimmed V and J ends, which lost 5 bases and 2 bases, there was a span of 14 bases. In germline, CDR1 is SGHNT, CDR2 YENEEA. CDR3 loop: CASSPLERATDTQYF. The CDR3 coding sequence is TGTGCCAGCAGCCCCTTGGAGAGAGCCACAGATACGCAGTATTTT. Full variable domain (rest looked up from reference TRBV11-3 and TRBJ2-3): EAGVVQSPRYKIIEKKQPVAFWCNPISGHNTLYWYLQNLGQGPELLIRYENEEAVDDSQLPKDRFSAERLKGVDSTLKIQPAELGDSAVYLCASSPLERATDTQYFGPGTRLTVL.

The J gene is TRBJ2-3, the V gene TRBV27; 10 nucleotides match TRBD2. The CDR3 runs to 16 residues. After removal of 5 bases from V and 0 bases from J, the junction contained 5 bases not matched to a gene. Germline V lookup: CDR1 MNHEY, CDR2 SMNVEV (reference sequence). CDR3 nucleotide sequence: TGTGCCAGCAGTCCCGGGACTAGCGCTAGCACAGATACGCAGTATTTT. Its translation: CASSPGTSASTDTQYF.